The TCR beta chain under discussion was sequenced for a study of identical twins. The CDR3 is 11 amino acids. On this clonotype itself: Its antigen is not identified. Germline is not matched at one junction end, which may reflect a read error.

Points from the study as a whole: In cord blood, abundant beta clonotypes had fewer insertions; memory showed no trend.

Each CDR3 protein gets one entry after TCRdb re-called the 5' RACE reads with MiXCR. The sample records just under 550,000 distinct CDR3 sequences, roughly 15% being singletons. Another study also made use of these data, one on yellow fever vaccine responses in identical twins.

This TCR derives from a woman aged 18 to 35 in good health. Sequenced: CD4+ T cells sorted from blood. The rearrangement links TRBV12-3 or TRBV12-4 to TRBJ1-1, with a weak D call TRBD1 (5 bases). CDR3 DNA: TGTGCCAGCAGGGGGACCATAGACACCTACTTT. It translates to CASRGTIDTYF.